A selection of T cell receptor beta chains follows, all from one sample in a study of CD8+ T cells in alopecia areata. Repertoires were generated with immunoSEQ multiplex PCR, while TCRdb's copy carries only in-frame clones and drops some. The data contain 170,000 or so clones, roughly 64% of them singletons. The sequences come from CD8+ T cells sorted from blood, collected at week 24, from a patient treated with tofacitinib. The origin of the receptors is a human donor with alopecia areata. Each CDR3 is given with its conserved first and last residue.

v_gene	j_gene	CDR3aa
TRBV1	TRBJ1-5	CTSSRQGGDLNQPQHF
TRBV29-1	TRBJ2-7	CEQGGEQYF
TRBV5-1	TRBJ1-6	CASSLEGGFSPLHF
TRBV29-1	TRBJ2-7	CSVVMSGGYYEQYF
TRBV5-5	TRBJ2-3	CASSPERLYTDTQYF
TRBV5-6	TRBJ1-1	CASSYANTEAFF
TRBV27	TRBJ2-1	CASRIAGGLGEQFF
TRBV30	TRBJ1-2	CAWDPGTGGPKSGYTF
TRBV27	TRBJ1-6	CASSTRQGANSPLHF
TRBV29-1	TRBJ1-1	CSVAGLNEAFF
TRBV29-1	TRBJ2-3	CSVGHRTDTQYF
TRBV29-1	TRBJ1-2	CSVDGYTF
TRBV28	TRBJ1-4	CASSRGGPNEKLFF
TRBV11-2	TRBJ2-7	CASSYRLAESYEQYF
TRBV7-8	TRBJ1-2	CASSERQGRNYGYTF